This T cell receptor (beta chain) was recorded in a study of T-cell reconstitution after alpha-beta-depleted transplantation in children. Whole-study results and caveats: Reports say that about two months after transplant, the alpha-beta T cells came out of several hundred graft clones that had expanded. Several patients had high TCRbeta diversity at day 60; it came from surviving recipient T cells and thymic progenitors. After one year, T-cell counts and TCRbeta diversity mostly came from new T cells.

Using unique molecular identifiers, the investigators prepared the TCRbeta library. Each CDR3 protein is one row after TCRdb ran MiXCR on the PCR reads. Of about 1,000,000 distinct CDR3 sequences listed, roughly 29% are singletons. This clonotype was seen more than once but under ten times. Antigen unknown. The germline CDR1 and CDR2 sequences are MGHRA and YSYEKL. Trimming cost V 1 base and J 6 bases, with 21 bases left between them. The CDR3 is 17 amino acids. The source material was PBMCs, mostly from graft donor cells, sampled 360 days after TCRalphabeta/CD19-depleted stem cell transplant. The genes are TRBV4-1 and TRBJ1-1; TRBD1 might be the D (5 bases). The TCR was taken from a boy younger than two who had a stem cell transplant for SCID, so the T cells may come from the graft donor. The CDR3 DNA is TGCGCCAGCAGCCAAGTTGGCGGGGCCCCTTTGAGCGCTGAAGCTTTCTTT. This gives the protein CASSQVGGAPLSAEAFF.